This TCR beta chain is from a study of blood T cells in healthy people across ages. Study in general: About one barcoded TCR beta cDNA was captured per two T cells.

The CDR3 contains 13 residues. Germline assignment: CDR1 SQVTM and CDR2 ANQGSEA. The V and J ends lost 4 bases and 1 base respectively, with 7 bases between them. Each donor's blood draw was approximately 10 milliliters of peripheral blood. A minimum of 7 million PBMCs was isolated per sample. The authors ran a second PCR of roughly 6 to 12 cycles using a sample-barcoded 5' primer and a J-beta primer mix. Each TCR beta cDNA got a 12-nucleotide random molecular identifier. MiXCR, applied by TCRdb to the 5' RACE reads, yields one record per CDR3 protein. Found here are about 810,000 distinct CDR3 sequences, under 40% of them singletons; the top ten hold 10% to 15%.

Material: blood. This TCR was sampled from a man aged 18 to 35 in good health. The gene calls are TRBV29-1 and TRBJ1-4; D call uncertain. The CDR3 protein is CSVGEGTNEKLFF. The CDR3 DNA is TGCAGCGTTGGGGAGGGAACTAATGAAAAACTGTTTTTT.